This TCR beta chain was recovered during a study of CD8+CD57+ T cells in acquired aplastic anemia. As for the study in general: Mean yield of DNA from sorted CD4+ and CD8+ cells was 2.5 to 4 ug.

Profiling of TCR beta VDJ combinations and CDR3 sequences used genomic DNA as template. TCRdb analysed the reads with MiXCR anew, one entry per CDR3 protein. The sample yields fewer than 250,000 distinct CDR3 sequences, 45% to 50% seen once. The CDR3 runs to 14 residues. Germline V gene data show CDR1 as MNHEY and CDR2 as SVGEGT. V was trimmed by 5 bases and J by 5 bases, leaving 13 bases between them. With regard to this clonotype: Its antigen is still unknown. A clone one base away is much larger, so this may be a read error. The CDR3 does not end in the conserved phenylalanine or tryptophan, so this is likely a read error.

Patients who underwent sequencing had shown CD8+CD57+ cell expansion by flow cytometry. Patients were untreated when blood was sampled. Study-wide findings and caveats: Found in both controls and patients were about 30 CD8+ CDR3 sequences.

The source is a human donor with aplastic anemia. V is TRBV6-2 or TRBV6-3 and J is TRBJ2-1; perhaps TRBD1 as D (6 bases). Sequencing was performed on sorted CD4+, CD8+, or CD8+CD57+ T cells (not recorded which) from PBMCs. This CDR3 reads CASSHRTVHNEQFL. CDR3 coding DNA: TGTGCCAGCAGTCACCGGACAGTCCACAATGAGCAGTTCCTC.